This TCR beta chain was observed in a study of blood T cell repertoires in COVID-19. Study as a whole: The cDNA or gDNA used as material had been derived from T cells, B-cell-depleted T cells, or PBMCs.

This clone was observed a single time. V lost 3 bases to trimming and J lost 6 bases; unmatched junction nucleotides: 8. Per the germline V gene, CDR1 is SGDLS and CDR2 is YYNGEE. The CDR3 runs to 14 residues. Everyone who took part was roughly 18 to 90 years old, and they came from 24 US areas. Cohort assignment relied on participant-reported clinical history. In the authors' workflow: Cell counts per sample came from amplifying reference gene primers. Repertoires were generated with immunoSEQ multiplex PCR, while TCRdb's copy carries only in-frame clones and drops some. V and J calls and clone size are those listed in that table; D and trimming were worked out from the DNA. The sample contains a few hundred thousand clones, 65% to 85% of which appear only once.

The sequence was collected from a woman aged 35 to 49 with acute COVID-19. The genes are TRBV9 and TRBJ1-1; 7 nucleotides match TRBD1. The sample comprised PBMCs or T cells enriched from blood (not recorded which). The CDR3, as DNA: TGTGCCAGCAGCGGCTCAGGGGGGTCTTCTGAAGCTTTCTTT. Encoded protein: CASSGSGGSSEAFF.